The 28 T cell receptor beta chains listed next were all sequenced from one sample in a study of low-dose radiotherapy and immunotherapy resistance in tumors. cDNA synthesis used a TRAV/TRBV-specific primer set for both chains. The TCRs were subjected to amplification over around 19 PCR cycles employing a constant-region primer in conjunction with a V-primer adapter. MiXCR, applied by TCRdb to the reads, yields one record per CDR3 protein. The sample yields under 70,000 distinct CDR3 sequences, 20% to 25% seen once. The time point is: after trial treatment. Treatment here: LDRT plus nivolumab, ipilimumab, low-dose cyclophosphamide and aspirin (RACIN trial). The starting material was PBMCs, obtained after low-dose radiotherapy plus immunotherapy. These receptors all stem from a male donor with prostate cancer.

This clonotype was detected many times. The V call is TRBV9, the J call TRBJ2-5; 7 bases align to TRBD2. With 0 bases clipped from V and 5 bases from J, the junction kept 10 bases outside the gene matches. There are 16 residues in the CDR3. Germline V gene lookup returns CDR1 SGDLS and CDR2 YYNGEE. CDR3 residues: CASSVATGGGYETQYF. The CDR3 DNA reads TGTGCCAGCAGCGTAGCTACTGGCGGGGGATACGAGACCCAGTACTTC.

This clonotype was found many times. The chain uses TRBV12-3 or TRBV12-4 and TRBJ2-7, with 7 bases identical to TRBD1. The CDR3 length is 14 residues. With 5 bases clipped from V and 6 bases from J, the junction kept 10 bases outside the gene matches. The CDR3 loop is CASSMTGPGLEQYF. For the CDR3, the DNA is TGTGCCAGCAGTATGACAGGGCCGGGGCTCGAGCAGTACTTC.

This clonotype was observed a few times. The gene calls are TRBV7-8 and TRBJ2-5, with 11 bases fitting TRBD2. The trim removed 1 base at V and 2 bases at J, leaving 6 bases unmatched. CDR3 length equals 17 residues. Germline loops: CDR1 SGHVS, CDR2 FQNEAQ. For the CDR3, the DNA is TGTGCCAGCAGCTTAGTAGGGCTAGCGGGGGGACAAGAGACCCAGTACTTC. It codes for CASSLVGLAGGQETQYF.

This clonotype showed up many times. V gene TRBV19 combines with J gene TRBJ1-1; possible D gene TRBD1, 5 bases. The CDR3 spans 15 residues. V was clipped by 9 bases and J by 1 base, with 18 bases between them. The germline CDR1 and CDR2 sequences are LNHDA and SQIVND (reference sequence). DNA for the CDR3: TGTGCCAGCAGACAGACCGGGACGGGGAACACTGAAGCTTTCTTT. Translated: CASRQTGTGNTEAFF. The variable domain in full, with the rest retrieved from reference TRBV19 and TRBJ1-1, is DGGITQSPKYLFRKEGQNVTLSCEQNLNHDAMYWYRQDPGQGLRLIYYSQIVNDFQKGDIAEGYSVSREKKESFPLTVTSAQKNPTAFYLCASRQTGTGNTEAFFGQGTRLTVV.

This clonotype was seen at least ten times. V usage is TRBV12-3 or TRBV12-4 and J usage is TRBJ2-1; 8 bases match TRBD1. Unmatched junction bases numbered 5, after V lost 2 bases and J lost 5 bases. The CDR3 spans 15 residues. The CDR3 coding sequence is TGTGCCAGCAGTTTAATTCAGGGGGCCCACAATGAGCAGTTCTTC. This encodes CASSLIQGAHNEQFF.

Details on this clonotype: Given a far larger clone just one base away, this is likely a sequencing read error. The genes are TRBV12-3 or TRBV12-4 and TRBJ2-1, with 12 bases aligning to TRBD2. This CDR3 contains 15 residues. V lost 3 bases, J lost 13 bases, and 10 bases stayed unmatched. The CDR3 sequence: CASSFSSGGAETQFF. The CDR3 coding sequence is TGTGCCAGCAGTTTCTCTAGCGGGGGGGCCGAGACCCAGTTCTTC.

Worth noting for this clonotype: A much larger clonotype is one base distant, so this may be a read error. The chain employs TRBV7-9 and TRBJ1-1; a possible D gene is TRBD1 (6 bases). This CDR3 spans 14 amino acids. The germline V gene encodes CDR1 SEHNR and CDR2 FQNEAQ (reference sequence). Trimming took 2 bases from V and 7 from J, leaving 14 bases between them. The CDR3 nucleotides are TGTGCCAGCAGCTTAAGGGGGGAGAGTGATGAAGCTTTCTTT. Its translation: CASSLRGESDEAFF.

In this sample, this clonotype turned up many times. This sequence joins TRBV6-2 or TRBV6-3 and TRBJ2-2; D not resolved. V lost 0 bases and J lost 6, with 5 bases in between. Germline lookup yields CDR1 MNHEY and CDR2 SVGEGT. This CDR3 region has 13 residues. The CDR3 loop reads CASSYSSPGELFF. CDR3 DNA: TGTGCCAGCAGTTACTCCTCCCCCGGGGAGCTGTTTTTT.

As concerns this clonotype: A far larger clone is only one base removed, so a read error is likely. The chain uses TRBV5-3 and TRBJ2-3; 7 bases match TRBD2. Being an ORF, TRBV5-3 has a function that is uncertain. The CDR3 is 14 amino acids. The CDR3: CASSSQTSTDAQYF. The CDR3 nucleotides read TGTGCCAGCAGCTCCCAGACTAGCACAGATGCGCAGTATTTT.

This clonotype was counted a few times. This chain uses TRBV5-1 with TRBJ2-3; 9 bases agree with TRBD2. V dropped 0 bases and J dropped 0; count of bases not matched to a gene: 5. The CDR3 contains 17 residues. Germline V gene lookup returns CDR1 SGHRS and CDR2 YFSETQ. The CDR3 here is CASSLASSGASTDTQYF. The CDR3 nucleotides read TGCGCCAGCAGCTTGGCGTCTAGCGGGGCTAGCACAGATACGCAGTATTTT.

The CDR3 sequence is CASRTRQGSYEQYF. The CDR3 DNA reads as TGTGCCAGCAGAACGCGACAGGGGTCCTACGAGCAGTACTTC. V usage is TRBV5-4 and J usage is TRBJ2-7, with TRBD1 matching 8 bases. This CDR3 spans 14 amino acids. Germline V CDR1 and CDR2: SGHNT, YYREEE (reference sequence). Unmatched junction bases numbered 5, after V lost 5 bases and J lost 1 base. The full variable domain, completed using reference TRBV5-4 and TRBJ2-7, is ETGVTQSPTHLIKTRGQQVTLRCSSQSGHNTVSWYQQALGQGPQFIFQYYREEENGRGNFPPRFSGLQFPNYSSELNVNALELDDSALYLCASRTRQGSYEQYFGPGTRLTVT.

This clonotype showed up many times. The chain is built from TRBV29-1 and TRBJ2-1, with unresolved D. Germline CDR1 and CDR2: SQVTM and ANQGSEA. The CDR3 totals 14 residues. V lost 4 bases and J lost 2, with 12 bases in between. CDR3 in amino acids: CSVGSGDPYNEQFF. The CDR3 DNA follows: TGCAGCGTTGGGTCTGGCGATCCCTACAATGAGCAGTTCTTC.

Ten or more counts support this clonotype. The chain has TRBV28 and TRBJ1-2; D unclear. The CDR3 runs to 13 residues. Germline V gives CDR1 MDHEN, CDR2 SYDVKM. The ends were cut back, 8 bases at V and 1 base at J, with 11 bases in the middle. The CDR3, as DNA: TGTGCCAGCCAACTCACAAGTAACTATGGCTACACCTTC. Protein: CASQLTSNYGYTF.

Comments on this clonotype: A read error is likely here: a far larger clone is one base away. Because the CDR3 is missing its conserved closing phenylalanine or tryptophan, this is likely a read error. The limits of the CDR3 on the DNA are not certain, so only TCRdb's listed CDR3 is given. The chain carries TRBV3-2 and TRBJ1-2; the DNA was not used to check the table's D call, TRBD1. TRBV3-2 counts as a pseudogene. The CDR3 adds up to 13 amino acids, both ends counted. CDR3 amino acids: CASSQPGVYGYTC.

This rearrangement joins TRBV5-1 to TRBJ2-1; TRBD2 might be the D (6 bases). The CDR3 extends over 13 amino acids. Trimming cost V 3 bases and J 9 bases, with 13 bases left between them. CDR1 is SGHRS and CDR2 is YFSETQ in the germline V gene. CDR3 sequence (DNA): TGCGCCAGCAGCTGGGGACTCGAGCTTGAGCAGTTCTTC. This codes for CASSWGLELEQFF.

This clonotype was observed at least ten times. V and J are TRBV19 and TRBJ2-7; a possible D gene is TRBD1 (6 bases). Trimming left V 3 bases short and J 2 bases short, with 11 bases between. CDR1 LNHDA and CDR2 SQIVND come from the germline V gene (reference sequence). This CDR3 region has 14 residues. CDR3 loop: CASSIGQRTYEQYF. The DNA of the CDR3 is TGTGCCAGTAGTATCGGACAGCGTACCTACGAGCAGTACTTC.

The chain combines TRBV4-2 with TRBJ2-3; no clear D. The CDR3 has 14 amino acids. Trimming stripped 4 bases from V and 6 bases from J, with 14 bases between. Germline assignment: CDR1 LGHNA and CDR2 YNFKEQ. DNA for the CDR3: TGTGCCAGCAGCCCCGTGGCGAGGCGGGATACGCAGTATTTT. Translated: CASSPVARRDTQYF.

This clonotype was counted many times. The V and J genes are TRBV29-1 and TRBJ2-3; no firm D call. V lost 7 bases to trimming and J lost 5 bases, with 13 bases between them. Germline V gene sequence: CDR1 SQVTM, CDR2 ANQGSEA. The CDR3 contains 12 residues. In DNA, the CDR3 is TGCAGCGCGGGCGGTCCGCGAGATACGCAGTATTTT. This gives the protein CSAGGPRDTQYF.

This clonotype was seen ten or more times. The V gene is TRBV4-1, the J gene TRBJ2-7; D perhaps matches TRBD2 (5 bases). The germline CDR1 and CDR2 sequences are MGHRA and YSYEKL. The CDR3 totals 12 residues. The V and J ends lost 5 bases and 5 bases respectively, with 10 bases between them. This chain's CDR3 is CASSGSGHEQYF. CDR3 bases: TGCGCCAGCAGCGGAAGCGGTCACGAGCAGTACTTC.

This clonotype was seen at least ten times. The chain combines TRBV9 with TRBJ2-3; D is perhaps TRBD2 (5 bases). The CDR3 spans 15 residues. V was trimmed by 2 bases and J by 0 bases, leaving 10 bases between them. CDR1 SGDLS and CDR2 YYNGEE come from the germline V gene. DNA for the CDR3: TGTGCCAGCAGCGTTAGCGACCCTAGCACAGATACGCAGTATTTT. Encoded protein: CASSVSDPSTDTQYF.

The sample holds many counts of this clonotype. The genes are TRBV10-3 and TRBJ2-1, with TRBD2 as a possible D gene (5 bases). CDR1 is ENHRY, CDR2 SYGVKD, per germline. Between the trimmed V and J ends, which lost 0 bases and 6 bases, there was a span of 12 bases. The CDR3 runs 15 residues. CDR3 sequence (DNA): TGTGCCATCAGTGAGTCTAACCTAGCAGGCAATGAGCAGTTCTTC. It specifies CAISESNLAGNEQFF.

The V and J genes are TRBV6-2 or TRBV6-3 and TRBJ2-7; 15 bases are shared with TRBD2. Per germline, CDR1 MNHEY and CDR2 SVGEGT. There are 14 residues in the CDR3. Trimming removed 10 bases from V and 1 base from J; junction bases left unmatched: 2. The DNA for the CDR3 is TGTGCCACCGGGACTAGCGGGAGGTCCTACGAGCAGTACTTC. This sequence encodes CATGTSGRSYEQYF.

There are many counts of this clonotype. The rearrangement uses TRBV6-6 and TRBJ1-2; 7 positions agree with TRBD1. Germline V CDR1 and CDR2: MNHNY, SVGAGI (reference sequence). CDR3 length: 14 amino acids. The J segment lost 4 bases and the V segment lost 2 bases, leaving 4 bases of the junction unmatched. As DNA, the CDR3 is TGTGCCAGCAGTTACCCAGGGACAGTCTATGGCTACACCTTC. Its translation is CASSYPGTVYGYTF.

In this sample, this clonotype turned up many times. This chain joins TRBV2 and TRBJ2-5; no firm D call. The CDR3 covers 14 residues. Germline V gives CDR1 SNHLY, CDR2 FYNNEI. Trimming pared 3 bases from V and 5 bases from J, leaving 13 bases between. CDR3: CASSDLRTTETQYF. CDR3 coding DNA: TGTGCCAGCAGTGACCTGAGGACCACCGAGACCCAGTACTTC.

This clonotype was counted at least ten times. The rearrangement uses TRBV2 and TRBJ2-7; a weak D match, TRBD2 (6 bases). The V end was cut by 4 bases, the J end by 6 bases, with 19 bases between. The CDR3 is 15 residues long. The V gene's germline CDR1 is SNHLY and CDR2 FYNNEI. The DNA of the CDR3 is TGTGCCAGCAGTGTGGGGGACCTAGGAGCGGGCGAGCAGTACTTC. Translated, it gives CASSVGDLGAGEQYF. Together with reference TRBV2 and TRBJ2-7, the CDR3 gives the full variable domain: EPEVTQTPSHQVTQMGQEVILRCVPISNHLYFYWYRQILGQKVEFLVSFYNNEISEKSEIFDDQFSVERPDGSNFTLKIRSTKLEDSAMYFCASSVGDLGAGEQYFGPGTRLTVT.

This clonotype came up many times. The chain recombines TRBV29-1 with TRBJ2-1; 10 bases align to TRBD2. Germline V lookup: CDR1 SQVTM, CDR2 ANQGSEA. This CDR3 region has 13 residues. The V and J ends lost 3 bases and 6 bases, in that order; junction bases with no gene match: 2. The CDR3 region has the DNA TGCAGCGTTGACAGCGGGGGGGTCAATGAGCAGTTCTTC. It specifies CSVDSGGVNEQFF.

In DNA form, the CDR3 reads TGTGCCAGCAGCTTTCGTATAGGAGGCGGGAGGGCCATCACCGGGGAGCTGTTTTTT. Amino acid sequence: CASSFRIGGGRAITGELFF. This chain links TRBV13 with TRBJ2-2; 9 bases fit TRBD2. This CDR3 has 19 amino acids. CDR1 is PRHDT and CDR2 is FYEKMQ in the germline V gene (reference sequence). J lost 4 bases, V lost 3 bases, and 15 bases had no gene match.

This clonotype was counted between two and nine times. The chain carries TRBV24-1 and TRBJ2-3; D uncertain. Germline V gives CDR1 KGHDR, CDR2 SFDVKD. The CDR3 loop spans 15 amino acids. V was cut by 5 bases and J by 2 bases, with 13 bases left in between. The CDR3 sequence: CATSVWRNDTDTQYF. The DNA of the CDR3 is TGTGCCACCAGTGTATGGCGGAACGACACAGATACGCAGTATTTT.